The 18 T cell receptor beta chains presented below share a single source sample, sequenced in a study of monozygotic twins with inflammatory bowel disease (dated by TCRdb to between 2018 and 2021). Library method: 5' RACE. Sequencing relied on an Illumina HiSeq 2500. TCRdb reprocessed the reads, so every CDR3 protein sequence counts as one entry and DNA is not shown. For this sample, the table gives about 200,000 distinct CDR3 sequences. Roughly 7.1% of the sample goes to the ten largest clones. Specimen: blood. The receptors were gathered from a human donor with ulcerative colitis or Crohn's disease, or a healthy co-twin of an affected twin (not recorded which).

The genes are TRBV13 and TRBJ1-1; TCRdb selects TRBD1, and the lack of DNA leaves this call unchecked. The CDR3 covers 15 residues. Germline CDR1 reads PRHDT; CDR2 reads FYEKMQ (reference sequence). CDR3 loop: CASSLYQGIFTEAFF.

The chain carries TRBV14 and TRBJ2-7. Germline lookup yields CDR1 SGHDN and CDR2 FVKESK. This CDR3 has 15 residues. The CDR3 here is CASSQGGSFPYEQYF.

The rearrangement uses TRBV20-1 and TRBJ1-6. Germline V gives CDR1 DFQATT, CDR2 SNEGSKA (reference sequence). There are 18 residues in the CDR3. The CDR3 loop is CSAAGDGRRGPYNSPLHF.

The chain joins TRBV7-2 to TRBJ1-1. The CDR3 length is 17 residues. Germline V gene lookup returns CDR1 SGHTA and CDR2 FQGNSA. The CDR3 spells CASSLVIGLLMNTEAFF.

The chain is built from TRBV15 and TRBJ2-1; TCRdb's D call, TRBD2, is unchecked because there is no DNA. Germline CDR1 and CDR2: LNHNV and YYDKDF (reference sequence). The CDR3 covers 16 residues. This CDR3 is CATSRYTSGGYNEQFF.

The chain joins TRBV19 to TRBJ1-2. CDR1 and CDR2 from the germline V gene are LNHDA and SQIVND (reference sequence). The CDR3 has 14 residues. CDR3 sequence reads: CASSMREGSYGYTF.

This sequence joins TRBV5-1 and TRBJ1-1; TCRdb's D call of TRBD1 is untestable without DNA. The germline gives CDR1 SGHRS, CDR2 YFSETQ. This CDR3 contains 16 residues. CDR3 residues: CASSLSPTGLNTEAFF.

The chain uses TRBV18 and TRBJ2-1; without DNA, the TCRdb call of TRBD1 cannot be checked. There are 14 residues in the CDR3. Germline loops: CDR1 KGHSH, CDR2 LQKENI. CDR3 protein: CASSLGQGANEQFF.

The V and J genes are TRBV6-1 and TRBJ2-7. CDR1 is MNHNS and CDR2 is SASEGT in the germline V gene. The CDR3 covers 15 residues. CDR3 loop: CASSSTDRSAYEQYF.

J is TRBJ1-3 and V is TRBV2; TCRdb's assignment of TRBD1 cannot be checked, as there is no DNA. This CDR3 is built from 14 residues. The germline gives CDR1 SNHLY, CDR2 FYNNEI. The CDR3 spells CASRTGYSGNTIYF.

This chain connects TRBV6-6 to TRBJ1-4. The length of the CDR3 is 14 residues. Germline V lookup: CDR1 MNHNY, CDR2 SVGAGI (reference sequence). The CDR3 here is CASSWGGGNEKLFF.

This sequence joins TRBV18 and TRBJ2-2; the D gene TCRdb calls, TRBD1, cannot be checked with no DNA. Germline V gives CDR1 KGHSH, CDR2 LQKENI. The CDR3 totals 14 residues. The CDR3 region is CASSRIKGTGELFF.

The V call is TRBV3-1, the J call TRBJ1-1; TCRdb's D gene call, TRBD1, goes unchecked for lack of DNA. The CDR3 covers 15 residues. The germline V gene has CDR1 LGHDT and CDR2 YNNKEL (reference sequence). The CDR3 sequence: CASSQEGAGNTEAFF.

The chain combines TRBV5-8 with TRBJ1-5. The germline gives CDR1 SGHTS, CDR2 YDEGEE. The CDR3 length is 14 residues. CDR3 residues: CASNSGGPSQPQHF.

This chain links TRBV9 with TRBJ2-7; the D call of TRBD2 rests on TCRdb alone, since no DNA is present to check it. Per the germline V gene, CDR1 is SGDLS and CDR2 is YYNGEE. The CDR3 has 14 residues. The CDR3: CASSGTSGSGEQYF.

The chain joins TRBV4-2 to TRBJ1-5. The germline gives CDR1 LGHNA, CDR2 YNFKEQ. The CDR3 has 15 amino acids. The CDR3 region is CASSQVVGLNQPQHF.

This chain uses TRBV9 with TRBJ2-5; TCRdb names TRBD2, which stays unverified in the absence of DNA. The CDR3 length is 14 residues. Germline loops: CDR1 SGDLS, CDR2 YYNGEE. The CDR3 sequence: CASSELAGGETQYF.

The CDR3 sequence is CASSLRPLYEQYF. V gene TRBV5-1 combines with J gene TRBJ2-7; TCRdb indicates TRBD2, and absent DNA this call remains unverified. From germline, CDR1 is SGHRS and CDR2 YFSETQ. The CDR3 is made up of 13 amino acids.